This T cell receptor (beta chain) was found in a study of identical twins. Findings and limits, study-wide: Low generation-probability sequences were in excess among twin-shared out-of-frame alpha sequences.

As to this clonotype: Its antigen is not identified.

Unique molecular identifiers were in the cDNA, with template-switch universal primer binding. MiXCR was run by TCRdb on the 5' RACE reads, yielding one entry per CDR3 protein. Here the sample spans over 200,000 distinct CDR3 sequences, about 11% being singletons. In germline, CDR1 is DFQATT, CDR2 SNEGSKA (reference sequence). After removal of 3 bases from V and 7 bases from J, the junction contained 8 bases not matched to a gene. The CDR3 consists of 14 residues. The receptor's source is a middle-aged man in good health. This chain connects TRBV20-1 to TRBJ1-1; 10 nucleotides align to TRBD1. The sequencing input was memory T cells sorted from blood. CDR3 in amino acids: CSASSRQGASEAFF. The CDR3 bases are TGCAGTGCTAGTTCCCGACAGGGGGCAAGTGAAGCTTTCTTT.